This entry lists 27 T cell receptor beta chains sequenced from one sample in a study of shared clonotypes between healthy human individuals (TCRdb year 2020). Libraries were built with the immunoSEQ multiplex PCR assay. In TCRdb, the immuneACCESS table is reduced to in-frame sequences with V and J assigned. These tables do not hold every clone; where another copy was compared, an unresolved V gene accounts for under half, and the others remain unexplained. The sample data list 1.5 million to 2.5 million clones, and around 96% of these were observed just once. In total, the top ten clones hold 1.2% of the sample. CD8 naive samples consisted of CD45RO-negative cells that were positively selected for CCR7, yielding a CD45RA+CCR7+ population without TemRA cells. Sequencing was carried out using naive CD8+ T cells sorted from blood. Explained via the paper, the cell subset or site label denotes: CD45RA+CCR7+. Receptors originate from a man aged 18 to 30 in good health.

The rearrangement uses TRBV29-1 and TRBJ2-7, with D tentatively TRBD2 (5 bases). V lost 4 bases and J 4 bases, leaving 11 bases between the germline ends. CDR3 size: 12 residues. CDR1 and CDR2 from the germline V gene are SQVTM and ANQGSEA. Written as DNA, the CDR3 is TGCAGCGTTGTCGGGATGGGGTACGAGCAGTACTTC. Translated: CSVVGMGYEQYF.

The rearrangement joins TRBV7-2 to TRBJ2-5; the match to TRBD2 covers 9 bases. The V gene's germline CDR1 is SGHTA and CDR2 FQGNSA. The CDR3 is 15 amino acids. V shed 5 bases and J 1 base; nucleotides not matched to a gene: 5. CDR3 in DNA: TGTGCCAGCAGCGTGACTAGCGGTTTCCAAGAGACCCAGTACTTC. Its translation: CASSVTSGFQETQYF.

The CDR3 region has the DNA TGTGCCAGCAGTTTATTGGGACAGGGAGGACCCTACGAGCAGTACTTC. It translates to CASSLLGQGGPYEQYF. The chain links TRBV27 to TRBJ2-7, with TRBD1 identical over 9 bases. This CDR3 comprises 16 residues. J was trimmed by 2 bases and V by 1 base; bases with no gene match: 6. Germline loops: CDR1 MNHEY, CDR2 SMNVEV (reference sequence).

This clone has a single count. This same CDR3 is encoded by further DNA sequences in the sample. V is TRBV6-1 and J is TRBJ2-2; TRBD1 agrees at 10 bases. CDR3 size: 15 residues. Per germline, CDR1 MNHNS and CDR2 SASEGT. The V segment lost 2 bases and the J segment 4 bases; nucleotides outside the gene matches: 1. The CDR3 region has the DNA TGTGCCAGCAGTGAATGGGACAGGGGCACCGGGGAGCTGTTTTTT. Amino acid sequence: CASSEWDRGTGELFF.

The V and J genes are TRBV5-6 and TRBJ1-1; TRBD1 matches at 12 bases. This CDR3 region has 18 residues. V trimming: 4 bases; J trimming: 4 bases; junction bases outside the gene matches: 14. The germline gives CDR1 SGHDT, CDR2 YYEEEE. CDR3 in DNA: TGTGCCAGCAGCACCGAGGGACAGGGGGCTAGGCTGGGCACTGAAGCTTTCTTT. Translated: CASSTEGQGARLGTEAFF.

The chain couples TRBV11-2 to TRBJ2-2; D is uncertain. CDR3 length equals 15 residues. Trimming took 3 bases from V and 0 from J, leaving 8 bases between them. Per germline, CDR1 SGHAT and CDR2 FQNNGV. CDR3 amino acids: CASSFTGANTGELFF. DNA for the CDR3: TGTGCCAGCAGCTTCACCGGCGCGAACACCGGGGAGCTGTTTTTT. The full variable domain, with the rest looked up from reference TRBV11-2 and TRBJ2-2, is EAGVAQSPRYKIIEKRQSVAFWCNPISGHATLYWYQQILGQGPKLLIQFQNNGVVDDSQLPKDRFSAERLKGVDSTLKIQPAKLEDSAVYLCASSFTGANTGELFFGEGSRLTVL.

This sequence joins TRBV4-3 and TRBJ2-7; D is uncertain. Trimming took 3 bases from V and 0 from J, leaving 9 bases between them. The CDR3 covers 14 residues. Germline CDR1 reads LGHNA; CDR2 reads YSLEER. The CDR3 DNA sequence: TGCGCCAGCAGCCAGATGACGGACTCCTACGAGCAGTACTTC. It yields the protein CASSQMTDSYEQYF.

This chain uses TRBV30 with TRBJ2-7; TRBD1 matches 9 bases. The CDR3 is 15 amino acids. The germline CDR1 and CDR2 sequences are GTSNPN and SVGIG (reference sequence). V gave up 0 bases and J gave up 3 bases; unmatched junction bases: 6. This CDR3 is CAWSVVQDRGYEQYF. Here the CDR3 DNA reads TGTGCCTGGAGTGTAGTCCAGGACAGGGGCTACGAGCAGTACTTC.

The chain has TRBV27 and TRBJ1-1; 10 nucleotides agree with TRBD1. V lost 6 bases, J lost 6 bases, and 4 bases stayed unmatched. Looked up from germline, CDR1 is MNHEY and CDR2 is SMNVEV (reference sequence). The CDR3 covers 13 residues. As DNA, the CDR3 is TGTGCCAGCAGCGGGACAGGGGTTCCTGAAGCTTTCTTT. This gives the protein CASSGTGVPEAFF.

Comment on this clone: This same CDR3 is encoded by further DNA sequences in the sample. The chain links TRBV6-6 to TRBJ2-7, with a weak D call TRBD2 (5 bases). The ends were cut back, 3 bases at V and 5 bases at J, with 8 bases in the middle. The CDR3 is 12 amino acids. The germline gives CDR1 MNHNY, CDR2 SVGAGI (reference sequence). In DNA form, the CDR3 reads TGTGCCAGCAGTTATGCCGGGGACGAGCAGTACTTC. Protein product: CASSYAGDEQYF.

This clone has a handful of counts. CDR3 region: CASREGGNYGYTF. The CDR3 nucleotides read TGTGCCAGCAGAGAGGGGGGGAACTATGGCTACACCTTC. The chain couples TRBV2 to TRBJ1-2, with D perhaps matching TRBD1 (6 bases). The V gene's germline CDR1 is SNHLY and CDR2 FYNNEI. The CDR3 runs 13 residues. V lost 6 bases and J 2 bases, leaving 10 bases between the germline ends.

The chain carries TRBV9 and TRBJ2-1; TRBD2 agrees at 9 bases. CDR1 and CDR2 from the germline V gene are SGDLS and YYNGEE. With V trimmed by 2 bases and J by 10 bases, 7 bases remained unmatched. The CDR3 runs to 14 residues. CDR3 loop: CASSVGASGKEQFF. The CDR3, as DNA: TGTGCCAGCAGCGTGGGGGCTAGCGGGAAGGAGCAGTTCTTC.

V gene TRBV4-3 combines with J gene TRBJ2-5, with D hard to call. The CDR3 has 16 residues. Trimming shortened V by 2 bases and J by 0 bases, and 13 bases separated the two germline ends. The germline gives CDR1 LGHNA, CDR2 YSLEER. The CDR3 here is CASSQSDETYQETQYF. CDR3 DNA: TGCGCCAGCAGCCAATCGGACGAGACATACCAAGAGACCCAGTACTTC.

The chain recombines TRBV6-5 with TRBJ1-2; D is uncertain. Germline CDR1 and CDR2: MNHEY and SVGAGI. V was cut by 0 bases and J by 4 bases, with 9 bases left in between. The CDR3 extends over 14 amino acids. The CDR3 is CASSYSAQTYGYTF. The DNA of the CDR3 is TGTGCCAGCAGTTACTCGGCGCAGACCTATGGCTACACCTTC.

This sequence joins TRBV29-1 and TRBJ1-2; D might be TRBD1 (6 bases). Trimming pared 4 bases from V and 9 bases from J, leaving 18 bases between. Germline V gene sequence: CDR1 SQVTM, CDR2 ANQGSEA. The CDR3 has 13 amino acids. The CDR3 DNA follows: TGCAGCGTTGTGGGGGGGCCGGTTTCGCGCTACACCTTC. Its protein product is CSVVGGPVSRYTF.

This clone was observed a single time. This sequence joins TRBV4-1 and TRBJ2-6, with D perhaps matching TRBD1 or TRBD2 (6 bases each). The V end lost 4 bases, the J end lost 1 base, and 11 bases lay between the germline ends. Looked up from germline, CDR1 is MGHRA and CDR2 is YSYEKL. This CDR3 has 16 amino acids. CDR3 DNA: TGCGCCAGCAGCCTTCAGGGGACTTCTGGGGCCAACGTCCTGACTTTC. Encoded protein: CASSLQGTSGANVLTF.

The rearrangement uses TRBV27 and TRBJ2-7; D remains ambiguous. V was shortened by 5 bases and J by 2 bases, with 10 bases between the two germline ends. There are 13 residues in the CDR3. The germline gives CDR1 MNHEY, CDR2 SMNVEV (reference sequence). The CDR3 DNA reads as TGTGCCAGCAGTCTGGATATTACCTACGAGCAGTACTTC. Translated, it gives CASSLDITYEQYF.

This sequence joins TRBV4-1 and TRBJ2-1, with D perhaps matching TRBD1 (6 bases). V was trimmed by 3 bases and J by 1 base, leaving 10 bases between them. The CDR3 has 15 residues. Germline V gene sequence: CDR1 MGHRA, CDR2 YSYEKL. The CDR3 spells CASSHTRGSYNEQFF. The CDR3 bases are TGCGCCAGCAGCCACACTAGGGGGTCCTACAATGAGCAGTTCTTC.

The chain employs TRBV9 and TRBJ2-2; D gene ambiguous. This CDR3 region has 14 residues. Trimming took off 3 bases at V and 2 bases at J, with 8 bases between the two ends. Per germline, CDR1 SGDLS and CDR2 YYNGEE. DNA for the CDR3: TGTGCCAGCAGCGCAAAAACTAACACCGGGGAGCTGTTTTTT. Translation: CASSAKTNTGELFF.

The genes are TRBV6-5 and TRBJ2-3; D is perhaps TRBD2 (5 bases). Germline V gene sequence: CDR1 MNHEY, CDR2 SVGAGI. The CDR3 extends over 15 amino acids. Trimming took off 7 bases at V and 3 bases at J, with 17 bases between the two ends. The CDR3 sequence: CASISLRENTDTQYF. In DNA, the CDR3 is TGTGCCAGCATATCACTACGGGAAAATACAGATACGCAGTATTTT.

This clone has a single count. The chain is built from TRBV6-1 and TRBJ1-6; no definite D call. This CDR3 is built from 15 residues. The V end was cut by 1 base, the J end by 5 bases, with 9 bases between. The V gene's germline CDR1 is MNHNS and CDR2 SASEGT. The CDR3 nucleotides are TGTGCCAGCAGTGAAGAATGGGCGGATAATTCACCCCTCCACTTT. Amino acid sequence: CASSEEWADNSPLHF.

This rearrangement joins TRBV4-3 to TRBJ2-1; 7 nucleotides match TRBD2. The CDR3 contains 20 residues. V lost 0 bases and J lost 4; bases outside the gene matches: 18. Germline CDR1 reads LGHNA; CDR2 reads YSLEER. CDR3 loop: CASSQDVTSLRDRNYNEQFF. CDR3 nucleotides: TGCGCCAGCAGCCAAGACGTGACTAGCCTCCGGGATCGAAATTACAATGAGCAGTTCTTC.

The chain uses TRBV19 and TRBJ2-2; TRBD2 might be the D (5 bases). CDR1 and CDR2 (germline): LNHDA, SQIVND (reference sequence). The CDR3 is made up of 15 amino acids. V shed 1 base and J shed 4 bases, with 10 bases lying between them. CDR3 nucleotides: TGTGCCAGTAGTATAGGTCTAGCTATCACCGGGGAGCTGTTTTTT. Residues: CASSIGLAITGELFF.

The rearrangement links TRBV20-1 to TRBJ2-5; TRBD2 might be the D (6 bases). CDR1 DFQATT and CDR2 SNEGSKA come from the germline V gene (reference sequence). The CDR3 runs to 11 residues. V was clipped by 5 bases and J by 11 bases, with 15 bases between them. The CDR3 DNA reads TGCAGTGCTGCAATTGGACTAAGTCAGTACTTC. Translated, it gives CSAAIGLSQYF.

To note about this clone: Other DNA sequences from this sample encode an identical CDR3 as well. The chain has TRBV29-1 and TRBJ2-5, with a weak D call TRBD2 (7 bases). From germline, CDR1 is SQVTM and CDR2 ANQGSEA. The germline V and J ends were trimmed by 4 bases and 2 bases, with 11 bases remaining between them. This CDR3 contains 13 residues. The CDR3 protein is CSVGGGPQETQYF. CDR3 DNA sequence: TGCAGCGTTGGGGGGGGCCCTCAAGAGACCCAGTACTTC.

The chain links TRBV5-1 to TRBJ2-1, with 9 nucleotides matching TRBD2. The V segment lost 4 bases and the J segment 9 bases; nucleotides outside the gene matches: 14. CDR3 size: 16 residues. From germline, CDR1 is SGHRS and CDR2 YFSETQ. CDR3 sequence reads: CASSPRLAAQGGEQFF. The CDR3 DNA sequence: TGCGCCAGCAGCCCCCGACTAGCGGCACAGGGAGGTGAGCAGTTCTTC.

This sequence joins TRBV29-1 and TRBJ1-1; 12 bases are a match to TRBD1. V was clipped by 8 bases and J by 8 bases; unmatched bases: 6. This CDR3 has 12 amino acids. CDR1 is SQVTM, CDR2 ANQGSEA, per germline. The CDR3 bases are TGCAGCTTCGGGACAGGGGGCGCGGAAGCTTTCTTT. Amino acid sequence: CSFGTGGAEAFF.